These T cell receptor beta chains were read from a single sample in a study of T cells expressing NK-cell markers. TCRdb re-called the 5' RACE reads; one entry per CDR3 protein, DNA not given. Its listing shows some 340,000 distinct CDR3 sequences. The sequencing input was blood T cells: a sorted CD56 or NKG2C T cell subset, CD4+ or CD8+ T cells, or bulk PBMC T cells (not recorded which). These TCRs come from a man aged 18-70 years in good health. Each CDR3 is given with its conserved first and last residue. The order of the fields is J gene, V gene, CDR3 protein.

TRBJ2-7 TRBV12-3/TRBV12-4 CASQLGTGGLYEQYF
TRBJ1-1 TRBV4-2 CASSQVPGINTEAFF
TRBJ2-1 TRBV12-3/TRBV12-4 CATKPPGEQFF
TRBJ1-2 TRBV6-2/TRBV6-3 CASRSTGFSGNYGYTF
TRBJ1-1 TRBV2 CASSDDRGSVLNTEAFF
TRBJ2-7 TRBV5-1 CASSPPPSGVYEQYF
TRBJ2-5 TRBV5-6 CASSAITGIQETQYF
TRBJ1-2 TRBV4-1 CASSQLTVAREGYTF
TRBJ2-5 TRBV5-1 CASAEGETQYF
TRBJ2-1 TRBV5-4 CASSPRLAGGLNEQFF
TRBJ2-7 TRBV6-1 CATMVGHPAYEQYF
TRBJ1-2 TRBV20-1 CSAGGGQGNYGYTF
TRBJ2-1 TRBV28 CASRRQQLYNEQFF
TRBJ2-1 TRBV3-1 CASSQEKPKRGEQFF
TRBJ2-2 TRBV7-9 CASSTSGTGDTGELFF
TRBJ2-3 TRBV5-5 CASSLRFSGGGTDTQYF
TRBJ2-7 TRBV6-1 CASSRMTGTLAEQYF
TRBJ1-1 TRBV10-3 CAISERVMNTEAFF
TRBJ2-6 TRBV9 CASSDKDSGPTVLTF
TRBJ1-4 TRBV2 CASSIPGTIEKLFF
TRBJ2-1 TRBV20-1 CSAQTGTAYNEQFF
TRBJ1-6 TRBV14 CASSQVLASPLHF
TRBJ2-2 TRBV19 CASSPQGARHTGELFF
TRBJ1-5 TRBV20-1 CSARDRGRGQPQHF
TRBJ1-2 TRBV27 CASSADRRAYGYTF
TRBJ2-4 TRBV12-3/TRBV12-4 CASSLIRDLQYF
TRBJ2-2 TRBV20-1 CSAQRGYYTGELFF
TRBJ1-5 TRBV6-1 CASNDPPVRNQPQHF
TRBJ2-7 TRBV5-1 CASSFRVQADYEQYF
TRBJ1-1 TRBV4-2 CASSQDHTPATEAFF
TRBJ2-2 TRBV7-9 CASSLGNAIRELFF
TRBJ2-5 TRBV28 CASKNSGTISQETQYF
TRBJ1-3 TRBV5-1 CASRTGLGNTIYF
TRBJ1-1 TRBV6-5 CASGGISEAFF
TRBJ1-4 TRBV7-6 CASSLDRGPNEKLFF
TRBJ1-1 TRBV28 CASSLGKPEAFF
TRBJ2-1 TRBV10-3 CAISKTSATEQFF
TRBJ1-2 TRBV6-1 CASTDFRDTYGYTF
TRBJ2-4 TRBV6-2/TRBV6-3 CASTEGRGQGGNIQYF
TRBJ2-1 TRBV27 CASSLRDFRGGSYNEQFF
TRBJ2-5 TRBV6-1 CASRREGTGTTRRTQYF
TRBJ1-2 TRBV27 CASSMLNPDRTNYGYTF
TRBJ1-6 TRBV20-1 CSARAQDNSPLHF
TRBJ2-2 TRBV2 CASSRQGNTGELFF
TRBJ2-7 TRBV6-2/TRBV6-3 CASSTGTAVHF
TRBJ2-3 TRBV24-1 CATSDIAKNTDTQYF
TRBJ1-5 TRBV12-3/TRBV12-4 CASTTGGWQPQHF
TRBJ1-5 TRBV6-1 CASSKSYRYSNQPQHF
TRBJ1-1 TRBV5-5 CASSPGQGHERSSFF
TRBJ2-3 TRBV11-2 CASSPQPLRTDTQYF
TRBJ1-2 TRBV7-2 CASSLGREVRGVPGYTF
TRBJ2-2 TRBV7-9 CASSSTGAGGELFF
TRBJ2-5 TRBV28 CASSFGGKETQYF
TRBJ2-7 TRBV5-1 CASSLVLGNPYEQYF
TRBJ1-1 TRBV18 CASSHSEADLSPAFF
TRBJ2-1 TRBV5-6 CASHKGGGNNEQFF
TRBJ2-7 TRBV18 CASSWGMSYEQYF
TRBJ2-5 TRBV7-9 CASVRTSGVGETQYF